The 8 T cell receptor beta chains given below trace back to one sample, sequenced in a study of shared clonotypes between healthy human individuals. Naive CD8 isolation took CD45RO-negative cells positively selected for CCR7 and excluded terminally differentiated effector memory CD45RA+ cells. Data came from immunoSEQ multiplex PCR; TCRdb stores just in-frame clones and leaves some out. The sample holds about 870,000 clones, 85% to 95% seen once. The specimen was naive CD8+ T cells sorted from blood. These receptors were taken from a man aged 25-45 years in good health.

The V gene is TRBV19, the J gene TRBJ2-3, with 11 positions matching TRBD2. CDR1 LNHDA and CDR2 SQIVND come from the germline V gene (reference sequence). V shed 5 bases and J 4 bases; nucleotides not matched to a gene: 5. The CDR3 is 15 amino acids. The CDR3 here is CASSVLAGDSDTQYF. CDR3 nucleotide sequence: TGTGCCAGTAGTGTACTAGCGGGAGATTCAGATACGCAGTATTTT.

This clone was recorded once. The chain combines TRBV10-1 with TRBJ2-7; D may be TRBD1 or TRBD2 (5 bases each). This CDR3 is 16 amino acids long. From germline, CDR1 is WNHNN and CDR2 SYGVQD (reference sequence). The V gene lost 0 bases and the J gene lost 2 bases, with 14 bases spanning the gap. The CDR3 nucleotides read TGCGCCAGCAGTGAGTCCGGGGCGAGTCCCACCTACGAGCAGTACTTC. It translates to CASSESGASPTYEQYF.

The chain carries TRBV7-4 and TRBJ2-7, with D maybe TRBD2 (5 bases). The CDR3 runs 15 residues. Per germline, CDR1 SGHVT and CDR2 SQSDAQ. V was shortened by 1 base and J by 2 bases, with 12 bases between the two germline ends. CDR3 in DNA: TGTGCCAGCAGCTTAGAGGCTAGCCAACCCTACGAGCAGTACTTC. Translated: CASSLEASQPYEQYF.

The rearrangement links TRBV6-5 to TRBJ2-1; 11 nucleotides align to TRBD1. The CDR3 sequence is 15 residues long. From germline, CDR1 is MNHEY and CDR2 SVGAGI. Trimming cost V 2 bases and J 8 bases; bases outside gene matches: 5. The CDR3 coding sequence is TGTGCCAGCAGTTACCCGGGACAGGGGGAGGATGAGCAGTTCTTC. Residues: CASSYPGQGEDEQFF.

The rearrangement joins TRBV27 to TRBJ1-1; D remains unclear. V lost 4 bases to trimming and J lost 9 bases, with 12 bases between them. Germline loops: CDR1 MNHEY, CDR2 SMNVEV (reference sequence). This CDR3 has 12 residues. CDR3 protein: CASSSPRVKAFF. CDR3 bases: TGTGCCAGCAGTTCCCCCCGTGTGAAAGCTTTCTTT.

This sequence joins TRBV28 and TRBJ2-1; the D gene is possibly TRBD2 (6 bases). V was trimmed by 7 bases and J by 2 bases, leaving 12 bases between them. The germline V gene has CDR1 MDHEN and CDR2 SYDVKM. This CDR3 comprises 14 residues. CDR3 sequence (DNA): TGTGCCAGCATGGGTGGGGAGGCCTACAATGAGCAGTTCTTC. Translation: CASMGGEAYNEQFF.

The chain employs TRBV15 and TRBJ1-5, with D possibly TRBD1 on 5 matching bases. Per the germline V gene, CDR1 is LNHNV and CDR2 is YYDKDF (reference sequence). V lost 3 bases to trimming and J lost 3 bases, with 12 bases between them. The CDR3 extends over 15 amino acids. The CDR3: CATSSEDNANQPQHF. CDR3 DNA: TGTGCCACCAGCAGTGAGGACAACGCCAATCAGCCCCAGCATTTT.

V gene TRBV25-1 combines with J gene TRBJ2-7, with D perhaps being TRBD1 or TRBD2 (7 bases each). Germline V CDR1 and CDR2: MGHDK, SYGVNS. The CDR3 contains 16 residues. The ends were cut back, 3 bases at V and 5 bases at J, with 20 bases in the middle. CDR3 bases: TGTGCCAGCAGTGACCGAGTGGGAGGGGGCATGAACGAGCAGTACTTC. Protein: CASSDRVGGGMNEQYF.